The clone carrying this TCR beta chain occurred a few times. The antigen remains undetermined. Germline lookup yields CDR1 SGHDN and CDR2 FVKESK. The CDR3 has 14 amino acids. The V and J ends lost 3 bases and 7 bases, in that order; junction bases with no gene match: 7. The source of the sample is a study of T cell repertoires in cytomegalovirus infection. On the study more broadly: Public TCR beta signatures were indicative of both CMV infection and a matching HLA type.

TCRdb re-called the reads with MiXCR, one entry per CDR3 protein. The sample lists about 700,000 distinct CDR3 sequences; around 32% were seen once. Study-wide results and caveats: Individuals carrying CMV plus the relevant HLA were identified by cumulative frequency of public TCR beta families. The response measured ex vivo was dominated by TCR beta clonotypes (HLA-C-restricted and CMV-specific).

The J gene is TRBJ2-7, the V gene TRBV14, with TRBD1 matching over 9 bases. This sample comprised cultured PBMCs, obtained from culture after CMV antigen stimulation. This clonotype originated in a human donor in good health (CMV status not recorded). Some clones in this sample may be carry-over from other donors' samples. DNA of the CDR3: TGTGCCAGCAGCCATACAGGGGGCGCGGGGGAGCAGTACTTC. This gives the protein CASSHTGGAGEQYF.